Listed below are T cell receptor beta chains from one sample, sequenced in a study of blood T cell repertoires in COVID-19. Data came from immunoSEQ multiplex PCR; TCRdb stores just in-frame clones and leaves some out. The profile shows 400,000 to 500,000 clones, roughly 90% of them singletons. Sequenced: PBMCs or T cells enriched from blood (not recorded which). The receptors originated from a woman aged 18-29 years who had been exposed to COVID-19. Both conserved end residues are part of each CDR3. Fields, in order: clone size, V gene, D gene, J gene, CDR3 DNA, CDR3 protein. D genes are given only for firm matches. Rows give clone size only sometimes, using once, few, many, or a class for an expanded clone.

-	TRBV7-9	TRBD1	TRBJ2-7	TGTGCCAGCAGCCCTCGGACAGGGTGGGAGCAGTACTTC	CASSPRTGWEQYF
-	TRBV7-2	TRBD1	TRBJ2-1	TGTGCCAGCAGCTCGCCCCGGACAGGGAGAGGATACAATGAGCAGTTCTTC	CASSSPRTGRGYNEQFF
-	TRBV28	-	TRBJ2-7	TGTGCCAGCAGTTTATCCCCGCTTAGCTACGAGCAGTACTTC	CASSLSPLSYEQYF
-	TRBV28	TRBD1	TRBJ2-7	TGTGCCAGCAGTGGATGGACAGGATACTACGAGCAGTACTTC	CASSGWTGYYEQYF
-	TRBV7-2	-	TRBJ2-3	TGTGCCAGCAGCCTCCTGGTGGGGCCCGGTACAGATACGCAGTATTTT	CASSLLVGPGTDTQYF
-	TRBV9	TRBD1	TRBJ1-2	TGTGCCAGCAGCGTAGAAGGACAGGTTTTGTATGGCTACACCTTC	CASSVEGQVLYGYTF
-	TRBV6-5	-	TRBJ1-2	TGTGCCAGCAGTTACCGTCAAGGGCGGGACTATGGCTACACCTTC	CASSYRQGRDYGYTF
-	TRBV10-2	TRBD1	TRBJ2-7	TGCGCCAGCAGTGAGGGGGCGGCAACAGGGGGTCCCCTTTACGAGCAGTACTTC	CASSEGAATGGPLYEQYF
-	TRBV25-1	TRBD1	TRBJ1-2	TGTGCCAGCAGTGGGGACAGGGCTGGCTATGGCTACACCTTC	CASSGDRAGYGYTF
-	TRBV12-3/TRBV12-4	-	TRBJ2-2	TGTGCCAGCAGTTTAGCGGGAGCCGGGGAGCTGTTTTTT	CASSLAGAGELFF
few	TRBV12-5	-	TRBJ1-1	TGTGCTAGTGGTTTGGGTTTAGGGGGTATGAACACTGAAGCTTTCTTT	CASGLGLGGMNTEAFF
once	TRBV19	-	TRBJ1-1	TGTGCCAGTAGTATTCGAGGGAGCCAGTTTTATGAAGCTTTCTTT	CASSIRGSQFYEAFF
-	TRBV28	TRBD1	TRBJ2-1	TGTGCCAGCAGCCTAACCGGGACAGGGGACGATGAGCAGTTCTTC	CASSLTGTGDDEQFF
-	TRBV14	TRBD2	TRBJ2-2	TGTGCCAGCAGCCGCCGACTCGAGCGGGGACCCGGGGAGCTGTTTTTT	CASSRRLERGPGELFF
once	TRBV6-5	TRBD1	TRBJ2-7	TGTGCCAGCAGTTACTCTGGGACAGGGAGGCCCTACGAGCAGTACTTC	CASSYSGTGRPYEQYF
-	TRBV28	TRBD1	TRBJ1-6	TGTGCCGCGGGGGACAGGGCTCTTAGGCCCCACTTT	CAAGDRALRPHF
-	TRBV24-1	TRBD1	TRBJ2-5	TGTGCCACCAGTGATTTGGGACAGGCCTCGACGGGCCAAGAGACCCAGTACTTC	CATSDLGQASTGQETQYF
-	TRBV6-6	TRBD2	TRBJ2-1	TGTGCCAGCAGAGAGCGGGGGGGTCCCGGTGAGCAGTTCTTC	CASRERGGPGEQFF
-	TRBV5-1	-	TRBJ1-5	TGCGCCAGCAGCGAAGGAGGGAGTCAGCCCCAGCATTTT	CASSEGGSQPQHF
-	TRBV19	-	TRBJ2-7	TGTGCCAGTAGCTACCGGGTCGAGTCCTACGAGCAGTACTTC	CASSYRVESYEQYF
-	TRBV5-1	-	TRBJ1-5	TGCGCCAGCAGCTTGGATGGGGCAGGGGATCAGCCCCAGCATTTT	CASSLDGAGDQPQHF
-	TRBV28	TRBD1	TRBJ2-7	TGTGCCAGCAGTTATTACAGGGGAGCCTACGAGCAGTACTTC	CASSYYRGAYEQYF
-	TRBV2	-	TRBJ2-7	TGTGCCAGCAGTTACAGGGCCCCCTACGAGCAGTACTTC	CASSYRAPYEQYF
-	TRBV5-1	-	TRBJ1-4	TGCGCCAGCAGCTTGGACAGGTCGAATCGGCTGTTTTTT	CASSLDRSNRLFF
-	TRBV19	-	TRBJ2-7	TGTGCCAGTAGTTTTAGCACGTTTGCCTACGAGCAGTACTTC	CASSFSTFAYEQYF
-	TRBV14	-	TRBJ2-4	TGTGCCAGCAGTAACATCGGGGCCAAAAACATTCAGTACTTC	CASSNIGAKNIQYF
-	TRBV4-3	-	TRBJ2-3	TGCGCCAGCAGCCCCTCAGCAGGTAGCACAGATACGCAGTATTTT	CASSPSAGSTDTQYF
-	TRBV6-1	-	TRBJ2-7	TGTGCCAGCAGTGAACCGGGACACGTTTTGTCCTACGAGCAGTACTTC	CASSEPGHVLSYEQYF
-	TRBV9	TRBD2	TRBJ2-7	TGTGCCAGCAGCATAGGGACTAGCGGCTACGAGCAGTACTTC	CASSIGTSGYEQYF
-	TRBV4-1	TRBD2	TRBJ2-1	TGCGCCAGCAGCCTACGGGACTACCTCTACAATGAGCAGTTCTTC	CASSLRDYLYNEQFF
-	TRBV5-1	-	TRBJ2-5	TGCGCCAGCAGCTTTTCATCTAGAGCCCAAGAGACCCAGTACTTC	CASSFSSRAQETQYF
-	TRBV19	-	TRBJ1-6	TGTGCCAGTAGAGGGACACCCACGGGCAATTCACCCCTCCACTTT	CASRGTPTGNSPLHF
-	TRBV29-1	-	TRBJ2-3	TGCAGCGTTACTGTAGATACGCAGTATTTT	CSVTVDTQYF
-	TRBV9	-	TRBJ1-4	TGTGCCAGCAGCGTAGTGCAGGCCGGGGGAAAACTGTTTTTT	CASSVVQAGGKLFF
-	TRBV4-1	-	TRBJ1-3	TGCGCCAGCAGCCAAGGGGCCGCGGCAGGGCCAAGAAACACCATATATTTT	CASSQGAAAGPRNTIYF
-	TRBV4-1	-	TRBJ2-3	TGCGCCAGCAGCCAAGATCTTGGCAGGGGTGGGGATACGCAGTATTTT	CASSQDLGRGGDTQYF
few	TRBV28	-	TRBJ1-6	TGTGCCAGCAGGGAAGGACACCTCCCAAATTCACCCCTCCACTTT	CASREGHLPNSPLHF
-	TRBV12-3/TRBV12-4	-	TRBJ1-6	TGTGCCAGCAGCAGGGGTACGCCACCCCTCCACTTT	CASSRGTPPLHF
-	TRBV19	TRBD1	TRBJ2-7	TGTGCCAGTAGTCTGGGGACAGGGTCCTACGAGCAGTACTTC	CASSLGTGSYEQYF
-	TRBV28	-	TRBJ2-1	TGTGCCAGCTACGCCCGGGAGAACAATGAGCAGTTCTTC	CASYARENNEQFF
-	TRBV6-5	-	TRBJ1-2	TGTGCCAGCACCGTAGGACAGCTCTATGGCTACACCTTC	CASTVGQLYGYTF
-	TRBV4-1	TRBD2	TRBJ2-3	TGCGCCAGCAGCCCCCTATCTAGCGGGGGCACAGATACGCAGTATTTT	CASSPLSSGGTDTQYF
-	TRBV2	-	TRBJ2-1	TGTGCCAGCACCCCCGAGGTACTAGTACGACGCCTCAATGAGCAGTTCTTC	CASTPEVLVRRLNEQFF
-	TRBV4-1	-	TRBJ1-4	TGCGCCAGCAGCCAACAGCCGGGGATTAGCCCTAATGAAAAACTGTTTTTT	CASSQQPGISPNEKLFF
-	TRBV27	-	TRBJ1-3	TGTGCCAGCAGTCCACAATTTGCCACCTCTGGAAACACCATATATTTT	CASSPQFATSGNTIYF
-	TRBV3-1/TRBV3-2	TRBD2	TRBJ2-1	TGTGCCAGCAGCCGAACTAGCGGTGAGCAGTTCTTC	CASSRTSGEQFF
-	TRBV28	-	TRBJ1-5	TGTGCCAGCAGTGTCAGGGTTATGAACAATCAGCCCCAGCATTTT	CASSVRVMNNQPQHF